This T cell receptor (beta chain) was sequenced in a study of metastatic and nonmetastatic thyroid tumors. Background on the study: A comparison of repertoires was made across blood and tumor or nodule tissue from malignant and benign thyroid patients.

The germline gives CDR1 SGHVS, CDR2 FQNEAQ. V lost 5 bases, J lost 0 bases, and 11 bases lay in between. The CDR3 runs 14 residues. Points from the study as a whole: Patients with malignant thyroid tumors reportedly had significantly higher TCR beta diversity than those with benign nodules, in blood and tumor.

There are many counts of this clone. Its antigen is not identified. Each patient went into thyroid surgery without having received any treatment. As processed by the authors: It was from CDR3 differences across clinicopathological groups that a distant-metastasis classifier for papillary thyroid cancer was built. Using MiXCR, TCRdb reanalyzed the PCR reads. The V and J calls were not made by the authors but by TCRdb's processing. The table has under 55,000 clones, approximately 15% seen once; the top ten hold 2.5% to 3%. Sequencing used blood. The chain is built from TRBV7-8 and TRBJ2-7, with TRBD2 as a possible D gene (5 bases). This TCR derives from a female donor with papillary thyroid cancer or a benign thyroid nodule (not recorded which). Some clones in this sample may be carry-over from other donors' samples. The CDR3 protein is CASSRILASYEQYF. In nucleotides, the CDR3 is TGTGCCAGCAGCCGAATCCTAGCCTCCTACGAGCAGTACTTC. Full variable domain (remainder filled in from reference TRBV7-8 and TRBJ2-7): GAGVSQSPRYKVAKRGQDVALRCDPISGHVSLFWYQQALGQGPEFLTYFQNEAQLDKSGLPSDRFFAERPEGSVSTLKIQRTQQEDSAVYLCASSRILASYEQYFGPGTRLTVT.